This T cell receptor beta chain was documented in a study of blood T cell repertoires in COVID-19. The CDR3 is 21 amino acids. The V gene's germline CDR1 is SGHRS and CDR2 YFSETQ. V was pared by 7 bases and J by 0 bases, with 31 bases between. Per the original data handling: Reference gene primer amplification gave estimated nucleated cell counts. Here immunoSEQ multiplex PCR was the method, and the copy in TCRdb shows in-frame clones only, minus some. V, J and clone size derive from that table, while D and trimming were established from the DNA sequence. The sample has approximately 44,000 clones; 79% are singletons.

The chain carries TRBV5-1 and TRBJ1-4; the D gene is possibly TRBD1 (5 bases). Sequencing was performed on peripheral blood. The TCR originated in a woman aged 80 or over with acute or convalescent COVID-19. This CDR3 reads CASSSGLPSGPANPTNEKLFF. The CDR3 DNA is TGCGCCAGCTCTTCCGGGCTCCCTTCAGGGCCCGCAAACCCAACTAATGAAAAACTGTTTTTT. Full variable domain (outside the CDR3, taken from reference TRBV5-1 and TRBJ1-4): KAGVTQTPRYLIKTRGQQVTLSCSPISGHRSVSWYQQTPGQGLQFLFEYFSETQRNKGNFPGRFSGRQFSNSRSEMNVSTLELGDSALYLCASSSGLPSGPANPTNEKLFFGSGTQLSVL.